These 6 T cell receptor beta chains were all obtained from the same sample, sequenced in a study of shared clonotypes between healthy human individuals. CD45RO-negative CD8 cells positively selected for CCR7 made up the naive population, which excluded terminally differentiated effector memory CD45RA+ cells. The method was immunoSEQ multiplex PCR; TCRdb's version includes in-frame clones alone and lacks a portion of them. The data hold around 2,000,000 clones, with approximately 94% observed a single time. The source material was naive CD8+ T cells from PBMCs. All receptors come from a man between 18 and 35 years old in good health. Some clones in this sample may be carry-over from other donors' samples.

CDR3: CASSLGTALYEQYF. The DNA of the CDR3 is TGCGCCAGCAGCCTCGGGACAGCCCTTTACGAGCAGTACTTC. The rearrangement links TRBV4-1 to TRBJ2-7, with TRBD1 identical over 7 bases. CDR1 is MGHRA, CDR2 YSYEKL, per germline. The trim removed 4 bases at V and 4 bases at J, leaving 7 bases unmatched. This CDR3 has 14 residues.

As concerns this clone: Other DNA sequences in this sample translate to the same CDR3. The chain has TRBV19 and TRBJ1-1; TRBD1 matches at 8 bases. J was trimmed by 1 base and V by 7 bases; bases with no gene match: 2. Per the germline V gene, CDR1 is LNHDA and CDR2 is SQIVND (reference sequence). There are 13 residues in the CDR3. CDR3 bases: TGTGCCAGTAAGGACAGGGAGAACACTGAAGCTTTCTTT. Translation: CASKDRENTEAFF.

This chain links TRBV11-2 with TRBJ2-7, with 8 nucleotides matching TRBD2. From germline, CDR1 is SGHAT and CDR2 FQNNGV. The V and J ends lost 6 bases and 2 bases, in that order; junction bases with no gene match: 6. CDR3 size: 14 residues. The CDR3 nucleotides are TGTGCCAGCAGTTCCGGGCGGGAGGCCTACGAGCAGTACTTC. Translated: CASSSGREAYEQYF.

The chain combines TRBV29-1 with TRBJ1-2; the match to TRBD1 covers 9 bases. Germline V gene sequence: CDR1 SQVTM, CDR2 ANQGSEA. Germline trimming cut 6 bases from V and 4 bases from J; bases unmatched to any gene: 18. The CDR3 runs 17 residues. As DNA, the CDR3 is TGCAGCGTAGCCGAGGGGGACAGGGATTGGCAGGCCTATGGCTACACCTTC. Translated: CSVAEGDRDWQAYGYTF. Full variable domain (remainder filled in from reference TRBV29-1 and TRBJ1-2): SAVISQKPSRDICQRGTSLTIQCQVDSQVTMMFWYRQQPGQSLTLIATANQGSEATYESGFVIDKFPISRPNLTFSTLTVSNMSPEDSSIYLCSVAEGDRDWQAYGYTFGSGTRLTVV.

This sequence joins TRBV28 and TRBJ2-7, with a possible D match to TRBD1 (6 bases). Per the germline V gene, CDR1 is MDHEN and CDR2 is SYDVKM. The V gene lost 3 bases and the J gene lost 3 bases, with 21 bases spanning the gap. CDR3 size: 17 residues. CDR3 in amino acids: CASSLVNYRAEGYEQYF. In DNA, the CDR3 is TGTGCCAGCAGTTTGGTGAACTACAGGGCAGAGGGCTACGAGCAGTACTTC. Complete variable domain (other parts from reference TRBV28 and TRBJ2-7): DVKVTQSSRYLVKRTGEKVFLECVQDMDHENMFWYRQDPGLGLRLIYFSYDVKMKEKGDIPEGYSVSREKKERFSLILESASTNQTSMYLCASSLVNYRAEGYEQYFGPGTRLTVT.

The chain joins TRBV7-9 to TRBJ2-5; D not certain. V was cut by 3 bases and J by 3 bases, with 11 bases left in between. The CDR3 totals 14 residues. Germline loops: CDR1 SEHNR, CDR2 FQNEAQ (reference sequence). CDR3 DNA: TGTGCCAGCAGCTTTTCGGTCAGTGAAGAGACCCAGTACTTC. It translates to CASSFSVSEETQYF.